This TCR beta chain was obtained from a study of CD8 T cells in Susac syndrome. Turning to the study itself: Sequenced Susac syndrome patients included five or six with clinically active disease and under 10 in remission.

The CDR3 spans 14 residues. V lost 8 bases and J lost 1, with 12 bases in between. Peripheral blood CD8+ and CD4+ T cells were profiled by TCR beta sequencing. When the RNA was reverse transcribed, random hexamers were used with an input of about 0.45 to 1 ug. Each CDR3 protein is one row after TCRdb ran MiXCR on the immunoSEQ multiplex PCR reads. This sample has fewer than 90,000 distinct CDR3 sequences, with 80% to 95% found just once. Sequencing was done on a sample of CD8+ T cells from PBMCs. The chain combines TRBV23-1 with TRBJ1-3, with a possible D match to TRBD1 (6 bases). TRBV23-1 carries the ORF label, with uncertain function. This sequence was found in a human donor with Susac syndrome. In DNA, the CDR3 is TGCGCCAGCCTTCTAGGGACATCTGGAAACACCATATATTTT. Amino acids: CASLLGTSGNTIYF.